The 13 T cell receptor beta chains listed next were all sequenced from one sample in a study of cytomegalovirus exposure and HLA in healthy donors. The PCR contained 60 Vbeta and 13 Jbeta primers. Clones were read by immunoSEQ multiplex PCR, and TCRdb kept only the in-frame ones, dropping some. This table has 150,000 to 200,000 clones, around 78% appearing once. The source material was PBMCs. The receptors were gathered from a young man in good health and CMV-seronegative.

V usage is TRBV27 and J usage is TRBJ1-5; TRBD1 might be the D (5 bases). The germline V and J ends were trimmed by 7 bases and 5 bases, with 15 bases remaining between them. The V gene's germline CDR1 is MNHEY and CDR2 SMNVEV (reference sequence). The CDR3 sequence is 14 residues long. The CDR3 spells CASKSTGGDQPQHF. Written as DNA, the CDR3 is TGTGCCAGCAAAAGCACGGGGGGAGATCAGCCCCAGCATTTT.

The chain has TRBV13 and TRBJ1-3; no reliable D call. The CDR3 has 15 amino acids. Trimming stripped 5 bases from V and 8 bases from J, with 19 bases between. CDR1 is PRHDT and CDR2 is FYEKMQ in the germline V gene (reference sequence). The CDR3 protein is CASSLRGNSDDTIYF. CDR3 DNA: TGTGCCAGCAGCCTCAGAGGGAATTCCGATGACACCATATATTTT.

In its sample, this clone was seen once. The rearrangement joins TRBV5-1 to TRBJ2-1; possibly TRBD1 for D (5 bases). The germline V gene has CDR1 SGHRS and CDR2 YFSETQ. Trimming shortened V by 0 bases and J by 5 bases, and 9 bases separated the two germline ends. This CDR3 comprises 14 residues. The DNA for the CDR3 is TGCGCCAGCAGCTTGGCCAGGGTCGACAATGAGCAGTTCTTC. This codes for CASSLARVDNEQFF.

The chain combines TRBV5-1 with TRBJ2-3, with D perhaps matching TRBD1 (6 bases). The CDR3 extends over 16 amino acids. CDR1 SGHRS and CDR2 YFSETQ come from the germline V gene. V was trimmed by 5 bases and J by 2 bases, leaving 18 bases between them. This CDR3 reads CASSLAGTRSTDTQYF. CDR3 coding DNA: TGCGCCAGCAGTCTAGCCGGGACAAGATCCACAGATACGCAGTATTTT.

The V call is TRBV19, the J call TRBJ1-5; 10 nucleotides line up with TRBD1. CDR1 LNHDA and CDR2 SQIVND come from the germline V gene (reference sequence). V lost 3 bases to trimming and J lost 5 bases; unmatched junction nucleotides: 10. This CDR3 contains 17 residues. CDR3 DNA sequence: TGTGCCAGTAGTATCAGCAAGGTGGGACAGGGGTATCAGCCCCAGCATTTT. Its translation: CASSISKVGQGYQPQHF.

The V and J genes are TRBV5-1 and TRBJ2-1; TRBD1 agrees at 8 bases. Trimming at V came to 4 bases and at J to 0 bases, leaving 3 bases not matched to a gene. CDR1 is SGHRS, CDR2 YFSETQ, per germline. The CDR3 runs to 15 residues. DNA for the CDR3: TGCGCCAGCAGCCCGGACAGGGTCTCCTACAATGAGCAGTTCTTC. This encodes CASSPDRVSYNEQFF.

In this sample, this clone turned up a few times. The chain has TRBV7-3 and TRBJ2-7; 13 bases match TRBD2. V lost 5 bases to trimming and J lost 3 bases; unmatched junction nucleotides: 4. The length of the CDR3 is 15 residues. The germline V gene encodes CDR1 SGHTA and CDR2 FQGTGA. The CDR3 region has the DNA TGTGCCAGCAGCATGGGACTAGCGGGGAACTACGAGCAGTACTTC. Translation: CASSMGLAGNYEQYF.

The chain is built from TRBV28 and TRBJ2-1; perhaps TRBD1 as D (6 bases). V was pared by 6 bases and J by 7 bases, with 7 bases between. In germline, CDR1 is MDHEN, CDR2 SYDVKM. The CDR3 extends over 11 amino acids. The CDR3 loop is CASRRGNEQFF. The CDR3 DNA reads as TGTGCCAGCAGAAGGGGGAATGAGCAGTTCTTC.

The chain joins TRBV5-1 to TRBJ2-3; 15 bases agree with TRBD2. Germline V gene data show CDR1 as SGHRS and CDR2 as YFSETQ. The CDR3 runs to 19 residues. The V segment lost 3 bases and the J segment 3 bases; nucleotides outside the gene matches: 11. The CDR3 DNA is TGCGCCAGCAGCTCCGGACTAGCGGGAGGGCCGGGGAAAACAGATACGCAGTATTTT. It translates to CASSSGLAGGPGKTDTQYF.

This chain uses TRBV28 with TRBJ2-1; D unclear. The CDR3 sequence is 15 residues long. The V gene lost 5 bases and the J gene lost 0 bases, with 11 bases spanning the gap. The germline V gene encodes CDR1 MDHEN and CDR2 SYDVKM. The chain's CDR3 is CASSGALSSYNEQFF. CDR3 bases: TGTGCCAGCAGTGGAGCTCTAAGCTCCTACAATGAGCAGTTCTTC.

The J gene is TRBJ2-2, the V gene TRBV5-6; tentative D call: TRBD2 (5 bases). Germline V gene lookup returns CDR1 SGHDT and CDR2 YYEEEE. This CDR3 has 15 amino acids. Trimming shortened V by 1 base and J by 4 bases, and 11 bases separated the two germline ends. The CDR3 sequence is CASSLYGSGTGELFF. The DNA for the CDR3 is TGTGCCAGCAGCTTGTATGGGAGTGGCACCGGGGAGCTGTTTTTT.

J is TRBJ1-5 and V is TRBV15; 9 bases agree with TRBD1. Germline CDR1 LNHNV, CDR2 YYDKDF (reference sequence). CDR3 length: 16 amino acids. The trim removed 1 base at V and 5 bases at J, leaving 6 bases unmatched. As DNA, the CDR3 is TGTGCCACCAGCAGAGCAACAGGGGGCGGCCATCAGCCCCAGCATTTT. This gives the protein CATSRATGGGHQPQHF. Using reference TRBV15 and TRBJ1-5 for the parts outside the CDR3, the full variable domain is DAMVIQNPRYQVTQFGKPVTLSCSQTLNHNVMYWYQQKSSQAPKLLFHYYDKDFNNEADTPDNFQSRRPNTSFCFLDIRSPGLGDTAMYLCATSRATGGGHQPQHFGDGTRLSIL.

The chain employs TRBV27 and TRBJ2-7, with 9 bases fitting TRBD1. With 8 bases clipped from V and 4 bases from J, the junction kept 9 bases outside the gene matches. The CDR3 runs 14 residues. CDR1 and CDR2 (germline): MNHEY, SMNVEV (reference sequence). The CDR3 region is CASAPRTGVYEQYF. Here the CDR3 DNA reads TGTGCCAGCGCCCCCCGGACAGGGGTTTACGAGCAGTACTTC.